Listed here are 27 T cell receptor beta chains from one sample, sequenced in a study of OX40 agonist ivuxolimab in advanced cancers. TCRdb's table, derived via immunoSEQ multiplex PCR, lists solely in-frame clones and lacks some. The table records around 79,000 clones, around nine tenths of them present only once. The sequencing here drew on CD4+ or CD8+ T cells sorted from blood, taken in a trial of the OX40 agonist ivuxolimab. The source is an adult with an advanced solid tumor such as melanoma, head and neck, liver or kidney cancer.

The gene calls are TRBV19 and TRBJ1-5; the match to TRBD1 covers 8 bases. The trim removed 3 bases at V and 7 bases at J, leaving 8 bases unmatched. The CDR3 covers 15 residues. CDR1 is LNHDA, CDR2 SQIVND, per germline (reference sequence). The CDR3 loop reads CASSILQGAGQPQHF. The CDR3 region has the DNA TGTGCCAGTAGTATCCTTCAGGGGGCCGGACAGCCCCAGCATTTT.

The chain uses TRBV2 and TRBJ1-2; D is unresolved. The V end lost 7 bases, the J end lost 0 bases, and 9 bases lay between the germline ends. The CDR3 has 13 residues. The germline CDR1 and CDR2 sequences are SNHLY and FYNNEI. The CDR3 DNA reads TGTGCCAGCACCCCGGCCTCTAACTATGGCTACACCTTC. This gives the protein CASTPASNYGYTF.

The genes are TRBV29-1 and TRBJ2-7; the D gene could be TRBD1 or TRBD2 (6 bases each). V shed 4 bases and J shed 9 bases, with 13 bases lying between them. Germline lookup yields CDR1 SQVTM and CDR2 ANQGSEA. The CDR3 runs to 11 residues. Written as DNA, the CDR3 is TGCAGCGTTGGGGGGGCGGAAGGGCAGTACTTC. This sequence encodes CSVGGAEGQYF.

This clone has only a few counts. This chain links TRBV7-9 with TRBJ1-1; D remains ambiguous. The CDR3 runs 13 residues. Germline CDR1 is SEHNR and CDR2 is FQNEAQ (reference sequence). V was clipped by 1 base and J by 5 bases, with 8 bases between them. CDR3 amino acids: CASSLETGTEAFF. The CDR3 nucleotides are TGTGCCAGCAGCTTAGAAACGGGAACTGAAGCTTTCTTT.

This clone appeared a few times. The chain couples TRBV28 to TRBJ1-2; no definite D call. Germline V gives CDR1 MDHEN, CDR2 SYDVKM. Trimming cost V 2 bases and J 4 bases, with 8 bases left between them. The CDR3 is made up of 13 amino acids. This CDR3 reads CASSLLLSYGYTF. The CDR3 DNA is TGTGCCAGCAGTTTACTTCTGAGCTATGGCTACACCTTC.

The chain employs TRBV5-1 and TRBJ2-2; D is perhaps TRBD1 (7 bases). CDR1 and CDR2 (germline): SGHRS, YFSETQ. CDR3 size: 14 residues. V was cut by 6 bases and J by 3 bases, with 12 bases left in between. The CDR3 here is CASTARGDTGELFF. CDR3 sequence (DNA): TGCGCCAGCACCGCCAGGGGGGACACCGGGGAGCTGTTTTTT.

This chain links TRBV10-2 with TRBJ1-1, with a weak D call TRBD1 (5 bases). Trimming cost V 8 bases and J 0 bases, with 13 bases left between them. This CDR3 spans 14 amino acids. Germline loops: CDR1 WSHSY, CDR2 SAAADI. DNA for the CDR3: TGCGCCAGCTCCATCGGGACGGTGAACACTGAAGCTTTCTTT. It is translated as CASSIGTVNTEAFF.

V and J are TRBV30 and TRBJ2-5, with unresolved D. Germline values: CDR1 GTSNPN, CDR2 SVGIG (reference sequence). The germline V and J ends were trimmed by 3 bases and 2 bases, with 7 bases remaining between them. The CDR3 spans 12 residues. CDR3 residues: CAWRAQQETQYF. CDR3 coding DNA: TGTGCCTGGAGGGCCCAACAAGAGACCCAGTACTTC.

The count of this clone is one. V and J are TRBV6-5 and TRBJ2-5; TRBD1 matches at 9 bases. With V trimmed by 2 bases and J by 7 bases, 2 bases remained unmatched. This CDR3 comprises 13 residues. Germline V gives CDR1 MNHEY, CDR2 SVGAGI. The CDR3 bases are TGTGCCAGCAGTTACATGGACAGGGGGACCCAGTACTTC. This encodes CASSYMDRGTQYF.

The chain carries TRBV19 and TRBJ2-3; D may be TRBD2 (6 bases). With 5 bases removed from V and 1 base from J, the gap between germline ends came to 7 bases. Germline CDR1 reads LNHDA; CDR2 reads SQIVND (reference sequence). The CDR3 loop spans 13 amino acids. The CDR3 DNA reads TGTGCCAGTAGTGGAGGGGGCACAGATACGCAGTATTTT. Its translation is CASSGGGTDTQYF.

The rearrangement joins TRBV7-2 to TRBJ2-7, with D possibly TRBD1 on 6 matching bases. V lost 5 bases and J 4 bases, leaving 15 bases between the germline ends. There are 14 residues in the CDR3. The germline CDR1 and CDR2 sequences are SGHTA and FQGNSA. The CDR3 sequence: CASSALPQGYEQYF. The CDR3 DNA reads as TGTGCCAGCAGCGCTCTCCCACAGGGTTACGAGCAGTACTTC.

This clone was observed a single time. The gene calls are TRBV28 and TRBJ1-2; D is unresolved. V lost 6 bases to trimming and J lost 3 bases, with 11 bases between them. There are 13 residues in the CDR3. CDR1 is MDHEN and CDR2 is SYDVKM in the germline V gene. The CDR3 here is CASREHSDYGYTF. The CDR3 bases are TGTGCCAGCAGGGAACATTCTGACTATGGCTACACCTTC.

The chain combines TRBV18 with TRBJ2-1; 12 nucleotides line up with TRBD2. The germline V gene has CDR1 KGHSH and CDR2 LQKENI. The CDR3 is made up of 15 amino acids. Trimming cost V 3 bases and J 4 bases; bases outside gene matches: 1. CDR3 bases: TGTGCCAGCTCACCTGGGACTAGCGGGTACAATGAGCAGTTCTTC. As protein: CASSPGTSGYNEQFF.

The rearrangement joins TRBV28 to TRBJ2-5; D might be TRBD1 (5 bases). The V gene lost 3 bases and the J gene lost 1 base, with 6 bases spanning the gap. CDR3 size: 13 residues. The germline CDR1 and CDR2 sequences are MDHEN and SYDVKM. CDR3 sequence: CASSLQGQETQYF. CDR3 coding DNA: TGTGCCAGCAGTTTGCAGGGCCAAGAGACCCAGTACTTC.

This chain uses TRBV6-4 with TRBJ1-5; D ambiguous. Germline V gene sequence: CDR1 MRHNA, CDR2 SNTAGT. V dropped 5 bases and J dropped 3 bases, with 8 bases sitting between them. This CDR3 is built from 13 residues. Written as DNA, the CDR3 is TGTGCCAGCAGTAGGGAGTCCAATCAGCCCCAGCATTTT. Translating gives CASSRESNQPQHF.

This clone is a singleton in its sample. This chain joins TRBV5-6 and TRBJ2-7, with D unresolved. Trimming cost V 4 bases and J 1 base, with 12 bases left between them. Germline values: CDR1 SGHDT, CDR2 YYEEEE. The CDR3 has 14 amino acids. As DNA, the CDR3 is TGTGCCAGCAGCGCCTCCTTCCTATCCTACGAGCAGTACTTC. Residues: CASSASFLSYEQYF.

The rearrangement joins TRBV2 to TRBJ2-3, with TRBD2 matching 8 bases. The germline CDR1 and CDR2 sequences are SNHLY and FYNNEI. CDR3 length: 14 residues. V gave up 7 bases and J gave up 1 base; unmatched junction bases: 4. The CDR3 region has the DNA TGTGCCAGCAAGAAACTAGCGGGCACAGATACGCAGTATTTT. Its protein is CASKKLAGTDTQYF.

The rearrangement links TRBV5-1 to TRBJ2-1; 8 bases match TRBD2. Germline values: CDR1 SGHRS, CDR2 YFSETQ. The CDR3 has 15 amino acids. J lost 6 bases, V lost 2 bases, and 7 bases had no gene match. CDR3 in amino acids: CASSLLAEGFNEQFF. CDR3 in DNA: TGCGCCAGCAGCTTACTAGCGGAGGGGTTCAATGAGCAGTTCTTC.

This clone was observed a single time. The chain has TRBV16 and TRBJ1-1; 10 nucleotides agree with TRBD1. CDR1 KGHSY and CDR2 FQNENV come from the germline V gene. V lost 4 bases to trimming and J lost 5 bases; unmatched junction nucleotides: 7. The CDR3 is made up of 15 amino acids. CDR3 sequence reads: CASSRPGQGRTEAFF. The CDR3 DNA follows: TGTGCCAGCAGCCGACCGGGACAGGGGCGGACTGAAGCTTTCTTT.

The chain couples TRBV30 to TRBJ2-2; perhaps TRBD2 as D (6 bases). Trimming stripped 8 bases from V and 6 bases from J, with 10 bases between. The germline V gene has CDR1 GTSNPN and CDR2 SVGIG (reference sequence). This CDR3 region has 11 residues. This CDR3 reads CAGGTPGELFF. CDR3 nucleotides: TGTGCCGGAGGGACCCCCGGGGAGCTGTTTTTT.

This CDR3 reads CASSTGTGYATEAFF. DNA for the CDR3: TGTGCCAGCAGCACCGGGACAGGGTACGCCACTGAAGCTTTCTTT. This chain connects TRBV5-4 to TRBJ1-1; 9 bases are shared with TRBD1. The CDR3 loop spans 15 amino acids. In germline, CDR1 is SGHNT, CDR2 YYREEE (reference sequence). With V trimmed by 4 bases and J by 4 bases, 8 bases remained unmatched.

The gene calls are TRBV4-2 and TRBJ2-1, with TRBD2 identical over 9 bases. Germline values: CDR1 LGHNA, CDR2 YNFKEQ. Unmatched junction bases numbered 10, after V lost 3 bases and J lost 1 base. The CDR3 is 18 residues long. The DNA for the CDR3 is TGTGCCAGCAGCCAGGAGATTAGCGGGGGATGGTCCTACAATGAGCAGTTCTTC. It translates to CASSQEISGGWSYNEQFF.

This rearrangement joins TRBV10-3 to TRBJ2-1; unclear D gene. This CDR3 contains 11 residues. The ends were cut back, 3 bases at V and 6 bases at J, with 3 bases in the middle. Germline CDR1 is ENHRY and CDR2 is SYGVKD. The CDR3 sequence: CAISDLNEQFF. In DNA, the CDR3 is TGTGCCATCAGTGACCTCAATGAGCAGTTCTTC.

CDR3: CASTNRAAIYSGNTIYF. CDR3 in DNA: TGTGCCAGTACTAATCGGGCAGCCATCTACTCTGGAAACACCATATATTTT. The chain has TRBV19 and TRBJ1-3; unclear D gene. The V gene lost 7 bases and the J gene lost 0 bases, with 19 bases spanning the gap. The CDR3 covers 17 residues. Germline assignment: CDR1 LNHDA and CDR2 SQIVND (reference sequence).

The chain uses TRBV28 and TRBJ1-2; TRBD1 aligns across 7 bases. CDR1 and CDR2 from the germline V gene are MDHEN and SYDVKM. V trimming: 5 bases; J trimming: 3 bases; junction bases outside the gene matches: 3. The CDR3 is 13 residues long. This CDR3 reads CASSQGTDYGYTF. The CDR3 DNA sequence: TGTGCCAGCAGTCAAGGGACAGACTATGGCTACACCTTC.

The CDR3 here is CATSRELAASYEQYF. CDR3 DNA sequence: TGTGCCACCAGCAGAGAACTAGCGGCTTCCTACGAGCAGTACTTC. The chain couples TRBV15 to TRBJ2-7; 8 nucleotides agree with TRBD2. Germline trimming cut 0 bases from V and 1 base from J; bases unmatched to any gene: 2. There are 15 residues in the CDR3. Germline V gene data show CDR1 as LNHNV and CDR2 as YYDKDF (reference sequence).

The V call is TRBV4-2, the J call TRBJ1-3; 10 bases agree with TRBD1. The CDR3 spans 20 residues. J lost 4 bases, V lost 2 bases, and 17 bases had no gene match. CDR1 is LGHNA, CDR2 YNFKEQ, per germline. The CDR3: CASSQIATGGAELSGNTIYF. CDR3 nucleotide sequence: TGTGCCAGCAGCCAAATTGCGACAGGGGGCGCGGAGCTTTCAGGAAACACCATATATTTT.